The clone carrying this T cell receptor beta chain showed up just a few times. Tregs were sorted as CD4+CD25+CD127-/low cells. Semi-nested PCR with Nested Universal Primer A followed constant-region reverse priming of full-length variable regions. MiXCR was run by TCRdb on the 5' RACE reads, yielding one entry per CDR3 protein. Of around 30,000 distinct CDR3 sequences detected, roughly 30% appear once; the ten largest clones hold 2.3%. Trimming removed 6 bases from V and 2 bases from J; junction bases left unmatched: 7. This CDR3 has 13 amino acids. Looked up from germline, CDR1 is DFQATT and CDR2 is SNEGSKA (reference sequence).

J is TRBJ2-7 and V is TRBV20-1, with 7 bases identical to TRBD2. The origin of this receptor is a female donor with breast cancer. The material sequenced was tumor-infiltrating Tregs sorted from the breast tumor. The CDR3 bases are TGCAGTGCGAGGCTAGCGGAACCCTACGAGCAGTACTTC. It specifies CSARLAEPYEQYF.